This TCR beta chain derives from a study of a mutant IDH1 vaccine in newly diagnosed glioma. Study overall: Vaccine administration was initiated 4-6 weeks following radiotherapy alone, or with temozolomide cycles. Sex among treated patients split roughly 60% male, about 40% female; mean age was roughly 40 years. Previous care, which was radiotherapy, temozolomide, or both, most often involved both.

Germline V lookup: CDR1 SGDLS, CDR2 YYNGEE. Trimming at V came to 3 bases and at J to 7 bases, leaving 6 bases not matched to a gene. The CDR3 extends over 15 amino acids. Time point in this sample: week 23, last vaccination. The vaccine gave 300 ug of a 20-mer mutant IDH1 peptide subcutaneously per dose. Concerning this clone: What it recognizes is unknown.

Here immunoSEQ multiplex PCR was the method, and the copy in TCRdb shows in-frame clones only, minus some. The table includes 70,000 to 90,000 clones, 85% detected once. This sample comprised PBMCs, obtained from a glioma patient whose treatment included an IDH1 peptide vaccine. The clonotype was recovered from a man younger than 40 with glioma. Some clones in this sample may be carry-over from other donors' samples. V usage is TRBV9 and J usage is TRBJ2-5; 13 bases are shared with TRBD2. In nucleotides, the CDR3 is TGTGCCAGCAGCGCTGGGACTAGCGGGATGGGGACCCAGTACTTC. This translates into CASSAGTSGMGTQYF.